The 3 T cell receptor beta chains given below trace back to one sample, sequenced in a study of siplizumab effects on memory and regulatory T cells. Using immunoSEQ multiplex PCR, the repertoire was profiled, and TCRdb retains in-frame clones only, with some absent. The table has about 97,000 clones, 80% to 95% seen once. Sequenced: CD4+ T cells sorted from blood. These receptors were taken from a human donor in good health.

This chain links TRBV28 with TRBJ1-5, with D maybe TRBD1 (5 bases). Germline V gives CDR1 MDHEN, CDR2 SYDVKM. This CDR3 region has 13 residues. V was trimmed by 3 bases and J by 9 bases, leaving 12 bases between them. DNA of the CDR3: TGTGCCAGCAGTTTCCCGGGACGCTGGCCCCAGCATTTT. This encodes CASSFPGRWPQHF.

This chain joins TRBV11-2 and TRBJ2-3; 7 bases line up with TRBD2. The CDR3 is 15 residues long. V trimming: 6 bases; J trimming: 6 bases; junction bases outside the gene matches: 12. The germline V gene has CDR1 SGHAT and CDR2 FQNNGV. Here the CDR3 reads CASSFLGSGKDTQYF. CDR3 in DNA: TGTGCCAGCAGTTTTTTGGGGAGCGGGAAGGATACGCAGTATTTT.

The rearrangement links TRBV6-1 to TRBJ2-5; D gene uncertain. The J call may be faulty, since TRBJ2-7 better matches the DNA end. Per the germline V gene, CDR1 is MNHNS and CDR2 is SASEGT. The CDR3 covers 13 residues. The CDR3 sequence: CASSEWWTYEQYF. CDR3 DNA sequence: TGTGCCAGCAGTGAATGGTGGACCTACGAGCAGTACTTC.